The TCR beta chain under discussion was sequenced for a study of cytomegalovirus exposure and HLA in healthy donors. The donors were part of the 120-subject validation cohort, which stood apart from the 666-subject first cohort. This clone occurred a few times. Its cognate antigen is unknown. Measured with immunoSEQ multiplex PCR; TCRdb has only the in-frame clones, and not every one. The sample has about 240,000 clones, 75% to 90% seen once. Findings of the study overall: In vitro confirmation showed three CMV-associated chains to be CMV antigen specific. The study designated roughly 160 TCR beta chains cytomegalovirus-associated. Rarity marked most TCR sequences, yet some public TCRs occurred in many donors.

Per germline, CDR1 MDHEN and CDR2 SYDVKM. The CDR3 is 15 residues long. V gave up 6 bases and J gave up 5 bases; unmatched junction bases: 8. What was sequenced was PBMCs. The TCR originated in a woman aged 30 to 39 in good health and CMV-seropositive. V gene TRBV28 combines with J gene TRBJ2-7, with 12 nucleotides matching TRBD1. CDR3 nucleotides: TGTGCCAGCAGCCAACCGGGACAGGGGGCTAACGAGCAGTACTTC. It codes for CASSQPGQGANEQYF. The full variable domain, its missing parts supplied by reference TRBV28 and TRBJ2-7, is DVKVTQSSRYLVKRTGEKVFLECVQDMDHENMFWYRQDPGLGLRLIYFSYDVKMKEKGDIPEGYSVSREKKERFSLILESASTNQTSMYLCASSQPGQGANEQYFGPGTRLTVT.